This TCR beta chain comes out of a study of T cell responses to AZD1222 COVID-19 vaccine. Of note for this clone: Its matching antigen is unknown.

The assay was immunoSEQ multiplex PCR, and TCRdb's table has in-frame clones only and misses some. The sample shows about 120,000 clones, roughly nine tenths of them seen only once. Study-level results: There were vaccine-associated CD4 TCRs across spike, dominant at 160-218 and 743-854.

This clonotype originated in an adult in good health. The specimen comprised peripheral blood, sampled on day 0 of AZD1222 vaccination.

The CDR3 region has the DNA TGTGCCAGCAGCTTGGGGGGAAGGGCCTACAATGAGCAGTTCTTC. Its translation is CASSLGGRAYNEQFF. The chain joins TRBV7-3 to TRBJ2-1; D perhaps matches TRBD2 (6 bases). V lost 3 bases and J 2 bases, leaving 11 bases between the germline ends. Germline loops: CDR1 SGHTA, CDR2 FQGTGA. The CDR3 runs to 15 residues.